This T cell receptor beta chain was sequenced in a study of blood T cell repertoires in COVID-19. Study overall: The United States, Italy and Spain supplied acute and convalescent COVID-19 samples. PBMCs, B-cell-depleted T cells, or T cells provided the cDNA or gDNA that made up the material.

The length of the CDR3 is 11 residues. CDR1 is MNHEY, CDR2 SMNVEV, per germline (reference sequence). Trimming removed 5 bases from V and 14 bases from J, with 13 bases in between. In the original workflow: How many nucleated cells were present was estimated from reference gene primer amplification. Clones were read by immunoSEQ multiplex PCR, and TCRdb kept only the in-frame ones, dropping some. Clonal size and the V and J genes are those of that table, whereas D and trimming came from the DNA. The sample lists 200,000 to 300,000 clones, approximately 91% occurring once. This TCR derives from a young woman with acute or convalescent COVID-19. The rearrangement links TRBV27 to TRBJ2-1; possible D gene TRBD2, 6 bases. The sequenced sample was peripheral blood. CDR3 region: CASSNGGPEFF. Here the CDR3 DNA reads TGTGCCAGCAGTAACGGAGGGCCTGAGTTCTTC.